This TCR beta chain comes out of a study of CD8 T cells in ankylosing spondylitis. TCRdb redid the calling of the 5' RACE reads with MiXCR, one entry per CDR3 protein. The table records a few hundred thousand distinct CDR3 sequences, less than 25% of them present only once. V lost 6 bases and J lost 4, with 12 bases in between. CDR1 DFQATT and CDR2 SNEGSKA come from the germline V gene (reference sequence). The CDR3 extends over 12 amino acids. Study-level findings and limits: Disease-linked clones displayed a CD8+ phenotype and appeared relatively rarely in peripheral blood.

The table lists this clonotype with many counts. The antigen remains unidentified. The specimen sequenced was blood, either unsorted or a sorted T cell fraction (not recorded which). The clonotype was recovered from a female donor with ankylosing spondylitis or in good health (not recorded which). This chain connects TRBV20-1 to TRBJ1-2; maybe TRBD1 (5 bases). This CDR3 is CSATTETYGYTF. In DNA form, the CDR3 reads TGCAGTGCAACGACAGAGACCTATGGCTACACCTTC.